Below are 16 T cell receptor beta chains sequenced from a single sample in a study of shared clonotypes between healthy human individuals. Generated by immunoSEQ multiplex PCR, the TCRdb table keeps only in-frame clones and is missing some. The table shows roughly 2.1 million clones, with approximately 94% occurring only once. CD45RO-negative CD8 cells positively selected for CCR7 made up the naive population, which excluded terminally differentiated effector memory CD45RA+ cells. Specimen: naive CD8+ T cells from PBMCs. These receptor sequences come from a man younger than 30 in good health. Some clones in this sample may be carry-over from other donors' samples.

This clone was seen a few times. The V call is TRBV7-8, the J call TRBJ1-2; D gene ambiguous. The CDR3 has 15 amino acids. Trimming took 4 bases from V and 4 from J, leaving 16 bases between them. Germline V CDR1 and CDR2: SGHVS, FQNEAQ. CDR3 sequence reads: CASSSVLSRLYGYTF. For the CDR3, the DNA is TGTGCCAGCAGCTCCGTCCTTTCCCGGCTCTATGGCTACACCTTC.

V and J are TRBV14 and TRBJ2-3; possibly TRBD2 for D (5 bases). V lost 1 base and J lost 7, with 12 bases in between. Germline V gene lookup returns CDR1 SGHDN and CDR2 FVKESK. The CDR3 totals 14 residues. The chain's CDR3 is CASSQVYGRNTQYF. Written as DNA, the CDR3 is TGTGCCAGCAGCCAAGTGTATGGGAGAAATACGCAGTATTTT.

The chain combines TRBV5-1 with TRBJ2-7, with D maybe TRBD1 (6 bases). Germline CDR1 is SGHRS and CDR2 is YFSETQ. Trimming pared 5 bases from V and 6 bases from J, leaving 18 bases between. CDR3 length: 14 amino acids. The CDR3 spells CASRESGGLIEQYF. In DNA, the CDR3 is TGCGCCAGCAGGGAAAGTGGGGGCCTTATCGAGCAGTACTTC.

V is TRBV29-1 and J is TRBJ2-2; 11 bases are a match to TRBD1. V lost 4 bases to trimming and J lost 6 bases; unmatched junction nucleotides: 7. The CDR3 has 15 amino acids. Germline CDR1 is SQVTM and CDR2 is ANQGSEA. The CDR3, as DNA: TGCAGCGTTGCTAGGCCGGGACAGGGGGCCGGGGAGCTGTTTTTT. Its protein is CSVARPGQGAGELFF.

The genes are TRBV5-8 and TRBJ2-7; D is ambiguous. Germline V lookup: CDR1 SGHTS, CDR2 YDEGEE. This CDR3 has 14 residues. Trimming cost V 0 bases and J 2 bases, with 9 bases left between them. For the CDR3, the DNA is TGTGCCAGCAGCTTGGGAGCCAGTACCTACGAGCAGTACTTC. Translated: CASSLGASTYEQYF.

V usage is TRBV11-1 and J usage is TRBJ2-7, with D hard to call. The CDR3 is made up of 16 amino acids. Germline assignment: CDR1 SGHAT and CDR2 FQDESV (reference sequence). With 3 bases removed from V and 0 bases from J, the gap between germline ends came to 15 bases. The CDR3, as DNA: TGTGCCAGCAGCTTTGATTTTAGAGGTCTCTCCTACGAGCAGTACTTC. Translation: CASSFDFRGLSYEQYF.

This clone was picked up one time. The chain links TRBV14 to TRBJ2-1; D remains ambiguous. V was cut by 6 bases and J by 6 bases, with 9 bases left in between. The CDR3 runs 12 residues. Germline CDR1 is SGHDN and CDR2 is FVKESK. The CDR3 DNA sequence: TGTGCCAGCAGGGCTTCGTCCAATGAGCAGTTCTTC. The encoded protein is CASRASSNEQFF. The whole variable domain, filled in from reference TRBV14 and TRBJ2-1, reads EAGVTQFPSHSVIEKGQTVTLRCDPISGHDNLYWYRRVMGKEIKFLLHFVKESKQDESGMPNNRFLAERTGGTYSTLKVQPAELEDSGVYFCASRASSNEQFFGPGTRLTVL.

The genes are TRBV7-9 and TRBJ1-2; D is undetermined. The CDR3 is 14 residues long. Germline CDR1 SEHNR, CDR2 FQNEAQ (reference sequence). Deletions cut 4 bases from V and 4 bases from J, with 13 bases between. CDR3 region: CASSWFPTAYGYTF. In DNA form, the CDR3 reads TGTGCCAGCAGCTGGTTTCCGACGGCCTATGGCTACACCTTC.

This clone appeared a single time. This chain links TRBV5-4 with TRBJ2-3, with D unresolved. The CDR3 spans 14 residues. Germline CDR1 and CDR2: SGHNT and YYREEE (reference sequence). Trimming shortened V by 1 base and J by 4 bases, and 10 bases separated the two germline ends. The CDR3 DNA sequence: TGTGCCAGCAGCTTGCCCGGATCTGCAGATACGCAGTATTTT. Encoded protein: CASSLPGSADTQYF.

This chain joins TRBV27 and TRBJ2-2, with 7 bases aligning to TRBD2. Germline lookup yields CDR1 MNHEY and CDR2 SMNVEV (reference sequence). V was pared by 2 bases and J by 6 bases, with 12 bases of the junction left unmatched. The CDR3 contains 17 residues. CDR3 amino acids: CASSLATSVPAAGELFF. The CDR3 DNA reads TGTGCCAGCAGTTTAGCTACTAGCGTTCCGGCAGCCGGGGAGCTGTTTTTT.

The chain recombines TRBV7-3 with TRBJ1-1; TRBD1 aligns across 8 bases. Per germline, CDR1 SGHTA and CDR2 FQGTGA. V gave up 5 bases and J gave up 0 bases; unmatched junction bases: 11. The CDR3 consists of 17 residues. The CDR3 loop reads CASSRVRGRGMNTEAFF. The CDR3 nucleotides are TGTGCCAGCAGCCGTGTCAGGGGGCGTGGGATGAACACTGAAGCTTTCTTT.

The V gene is TRBV4-1, the J gene TRBJ2-2; D gene uncertain. CDR1 is MGHRA and CDR2 is YSYEKL in the germline V gene. This CDR3 has 11 residues. The V gene lost 7 bases and the J gene lost 7 bases, with 7 bases spanning the gap. The CDR3: CASTVSGELFF. The CDR3 DNA reads as TGCGCCAGCACAGTCAGCGGGGAGCTGTTTTTT.

The chain joins TRBV7-8 to TRBJ2-2; D is possibly TRBD1 or TRBD2 (5 bases each). CDR3 size: 13 residues. Between the trimmed V and J ends, which lost 5 bases and 6 bases, there was a span of 10 bases. The germline V gene has CDR1 SGHVS and CDR2 FQNEAQ. This chain's CDR3 is CASSKRGSGELFF. CDR3 DNA: TGTGCCAGCAGCAAGAGGGGTTCCGGGGAGCTGTTTTTT.

The chain couples TRBV2 to TRBJ1-1, with 11 nucleotides matching TRBD1. Trimming cost V 8 bases and J 2 bases; bases outside gene matches: 1. This CDR3 is 13 amino acids long. The germline gives CDR1 SNHLY, CDR2 FYNNEI. The CDR3 sequence: CASRTGGNTEAFF. The CDR3 DNA follows: TGTGCCAGCCGGACAGGGGGCAACACTGAAGCTTTCTTT.

The chain combines TRBV2 with TRBJ2-1; possibly TRBD1 for D (5 bases). This CDR3 spans 15 amino acids. V was cut by 2 bases and J by 8 bases, with 16 bases left in between. The V gene's germline CDR1 is SNHLY and CDR2 FYNNEI. Written as DNA, the CDR3 is TGTGCCAGCAGTGAATACCTAAAAACAGGTCATGAGCAGTTCTTC. Translated: CASSEYLKTGHEQFF.

CDR3 in amino acids: CASSQGTSGSSLGEQFF. Here the CDR3 DNA reads TGCGCCAGCAGCCAAGGGACTAGCGGGAGTTCGCTTGGAGAGCAGTTCTTC. The rearrangement links TRBV4-3 to TRBJ2-1; 13 nucleotides align to TRBD2. Germline trimming cut 1 base from V and 10 bases from J; bases unmatched to any gene: 10. The CDR3 consists of 17 residues. Germline CDR1 LGHNA, CDR2 YSLEER.